Below, 11 T cell receptor beta chains from the same sample are listed, as sequenced in a study of blood T cell repertoires in COVID-19. Sequenced by immunoSEQ multiplex PCR; TCRdb stores in-frame clones only, minus some. Of about 330,000 clones listed, about 89% are singletons. Sequencing was carried out using PBMCs or T cells enriched from blood (not recorded which). The receptors stem from a woman aged 25 to 39 who had recovered from COVID-19.

This clone was counted only a few times. The chain joins TRBV9 to TRBJ2-1, with a tentative D call TRBD2 (5 bases). In germline, CDR1 is SGDLS, CDR2 YYNGEE. This CDR3 spans 14 amino acids. Between the trimmed V and J ends, which lost 4 bases and 8 bases, there was a span of 16 bases. This chain's CDR3 is CASSLSPEGHEQFF. The CDR3 region has the DNA TGTGCCAGCAGCTTAAGCCCAGAGGGCCATGAGCAGTTCTTC.

The chain recombines TRBV7-9 with TRBJ1-2; weak D call: TRBD1 (5 bases). The CDR3 has 14 amino acids. Germline V gene data show CDR1 as SEHNR and CDR2 as FQNEAQ (reference sequence). Trimming removed 5 bases from V and 6 bases from J, with 16 bases in between. CDR3 in DNA: TGTGCCAGCAGCCCTGTGGGGGGTATGGATGGCTACACCTTC. Its translation: CASSPVGGMDGYTF.

This rearrangement joins TRBV6-6 to TRBJ2-3; TRBD2 matches at 10 bases. The CDR3 contains 15 residues. Germline CDR1 is MNHNY and CDR2 is SVGAGI (reference sequence). The ends lost 4 bases at V and 4 bases at J; junction bases unmatched: 5. Here the CDR3 reads CASSSSGGVADTQYF. The CDR3 coding sequence is TGTGCCAGCAGTTCTAGCGGGGGAGTTGCAGATACGCAGTATTTT.

This chain joins TRBV6-1 and TRBJ2-1; a weak D match, TRBD2 (5 bases). Germline-derived CDR1 and CDR2 are MNHNS and SASEGT. The CDR3 loop spans 14 amino acids. V was cut by 2 bases and J by 10 bases, with 15 bases left in between. DNA of the CDR3: TGTGCCAGCAGTGAAAGCATAGGGAGAAAGGAGCAGTTCTTC. This codes for CASSESIGRKEQFF.

The J gene is TRBJ1-1, the V gene TRBV18; D perhaps matches TRBD1 (6 bases). The germline V and J ends were trimmed by 0 bases and 10 bases, with 9 bases remaining between them. Germline CDR1 reads KGHSH; CDR2 reads LQKENI. The CDR3 contains 12 residues. DNA for the CDR3: TGTGCCAGCTCACCACCTTTGGACAGAGCTTTCTTT. This codes for CASSPPLDRAFF.

The rearrangement links TRBV10-3 to TRBJ2-3, with 8 positions matching TRBD2. With V trimmed by 4 bases and J by 6 bases, 12 bases remained unmatched. The CDR3 has 16 amino acids. Germline CDR1 and CDR2: ENHRY and SYGVKD. The CDR3 loop reads CAISGAGTSGVDTQYF. The CDR3, as DNA: TGTGCCATCAGTGGTGCCGGGACTAGTGGGGTGGATACGCAGTATTTT.

The chain has TRBV7-2 and TRBJ1-1; D ambiguous. V gave up 1 base and J gave up 4 bases, with 16 bases separating them. The CDR3 spans 16 residues. Germline CDR1 SGHTA, CDR2 FQGNSA. CDR3 region: CASSLVSVGYSTEAFF. In nucleotides, the CDR3 is TGTGCCAGCAGCTTAGTAAGTGTGGGCTACAGCACTGAAGCTTTCTTT.

The V and J genes are TRBV2 and TRBJ1-5, with 10 bases fitting TRBD1. This CDR3 has 18 amino acids. CDR1 and CDR2 (germline): SNHLY, FYNNEI. Losses at the gene ends were 5 bases for V and 0 bases for J; bases not matched to a gene: 10. This CDR3 reads CASSLDGTGAFSNQPQHF. The CDR3 nucleotides are TGTGCCAGCAGTCTAGATGGGACAGGGGCCTTTAGCAATCAGCCCCAGCATTTT.

The CDR3 here is CASSLTTGYRNIQYF. CDR3 DNA: TGTGCCAGCAGCTTAACTACAGGGTACCGGAACATTCAGTACTTC. The chain links TRBV7-2 to TRBJ2-4; D perhaps matches TRBD1 (6 bases). The CDR3 spans 15 residues. The germline V gene encodes CDR1 SGHTA and CDR2 FQGNSA. With 2 bases removed from V and 7 bases from J, the gap between germline ends came to 15 bases.

J is TRBJ2-5 and V is TRBV6-5, with 10 bases identical to TRBD2. The junction had 3 bases not matched to a gene; V was cut back by 6 bases and J by 5 bases. CDR3 length equals 13 residues. Germline CDR1 MNHEY, CDR2 SVGAGI. Here the CDR3 reads CASSKGLAETQYF. Written as DNA, the CDR3 is TGTGCCAGCAGCAAGGGACTAGCGGAGACCCAGTACTTC.

This clone appeared a few times. J is TRBJ2-1 and V is TRBV30; D gene ambiguous. The V gene's germline CDR1 is GTSNPN and CDR2 SVGIG (reference sequence). V dropped 0 bases and J dropped 10 bases, with 13 bases sitting between them. The CDR3 is 13 amino acids. The CDR3 bases are TGTGCCTGGAGTGTACTCCCCCGCGGAGAGCAGTTCTTC. As protein: CAWSVLPRGEQFF.